The 28 T cell receptor beta chains below were found in one sample sequenced in a study of graft-versus-host responses after intestinal transplantation listed by TCRdb under 2021. These receptors are not linked to any known antigen. The method was the immunoSEQ multiplex PCR assay. The table was pulled from immuneACCESS by TCRdb, which kept in-frame rearrangements only. Such tables lose some clones; where checked, under half of the loss comes from unresolved V genes, and the rest has no known cause. The sample table shows tens of thousands of clones, and 70% to 90% are seen once. In total, the top ten clones hold around 2.7% of the sample. The time point label on this specimen signifies: cells obtained before transplantation from donor or recipient. Material: unstimulated CD8+ T cells sorted from spleen or lymph node cells, obtained before intestinal transplant. These receptors originate from a human donor who received an intestinal transplant.

This rearrangement joins TRBV4-1 to TRBJ2-1; 8 bases fit TRBD2. Germline CDR1 reads MGHRA; CDR2 reads YSYEKL. V lost 3 bases and J lost 0; bases outside the gene matches: 7. The CDR3 extends over 17 amino acids. In DNA, the CDR3 is TGCGCCAGCAGCCACGTTGAGCGGGGGAGCTCCTACAATGAGCAGTTCTTC. Residues: CASSHVERGSSYNEQFF.

This clone was observed once. The V and J genes are TRBV15 and TRBJ1-5; TRBD1 matches at 8 bases. CDR3 size: 13 residues. Germline lookup yields CDR1 LNHNV and CDR2 YYDKDF (reference sequence). The V segment lost 9 bases and the J segment 5 bases; nucleotides outside the gene matches: 6. The CDR3, as DNA: TGTGCCACAAGAGACAGGGGCGATCAGCCCCAGCATTTT. Amino acid sequence: CATRDRGDQPQHF.

This clone was recorded once. The rearrangement uses TRBV2 and TRBJ2-7; possibly TRBD1 for D (5 bases). The germline V and J ends were trimmed by 6 bases and 2 bases, with 17 bases remaining between them. The V gene's germline CDR1 is SNHLY and CDR2 FYNNEI. The CDR3 runs 15 residues. The CDR3 loop is CASRLDRLLTYEQYF. The DNA for the CDR3 is TGTGCCAGCAGACTCGACAGACTCCTCACCTACGAGCAGTACTTC.

V is TRBV2 and J is TRBJ1-2, with a weak D call TRBD1 (5 bases). Trimming cost V 4 bases and J 2 bases, with 11 bases left between them. CDR1 SNHLY and CDR2 FYNNEI come from the germline V gene. The CDR3 is 14 amino acids. CDR3 sequence reads: CASSGFKGNYGYTF. The CDR3 bases are TGTGCCAGCAGTGGGTTCAAGGGGAACTATGGCTACACCTTC. The variable domain in full, completed from reference TRBV2 and TRBJ1-2, reads EPEVTQTPSHQVTQMGQEVILRCVPISNHLYFYWYRQILGQKVEFLVSFYNNEISEKSEIFDDQFSVERPDGSNFTLKIRSTKLEDSAMYFCASSGFKGNYGYTFGSGTRLTVV.

About this clone itself: The same CDR3 also results from other DNA sequences found in this sample. This chain uses TRBV7-9 with TRBJ2-7, with TRBD1 matching over 7 bases. This CDR3 spans 13 amino acids. Unmatched junction bases numbered 5, after V lost 5 bases and J lost 4 bases. Germline V gives CDR1 SEHNR, CDR2 FQNEAQ (reference sequence). CDR3 sequence: CASSPGQLYEQYF. Written as DNA, the CDR3 is TGTGCCAGCAGCCCGGGACAGCTATACGAGCAGTACTTC.

V usage is TRBV5-1 and J usage is TRBJ1-2; D may be TRBD1 (5 bases). CDR3 length: 15 amino acids. The V gene's germline CDR1 is SGHRS and CDR2 YFSETQ. Trimming left V 0 bases short and J 4 bases short, with 13 bases between. The CDR3 is CASSLADGRAYGYTF. In DNA, the CDR3 is TGCGCCAGCAGCTTGGCCGATGGCAGGGCCTATGGCTACACCTTC.

The chain is built from TRBV7-9 and TRBJ2-1; 9 positions match TRBD2. The V gene's germline CDR1 is SEHNR and CDR2 FQNEAQ (reference sequence). The V gene end was trimmed by 2 bases and the J gene end by 10 bases; junction bases not matched to a gene: 6. This CDR3 is 14 amino acids long. The CDR3 here is CASSLSLAGLEQFF. CDR3 coding DNA: TGTGCCAGCAGCTTAAGCCTAGCGGGACTCGAGCAGTTCTTC.

Concerning this clone itself: Other DNA sequences within the sample encode an identical CDR3. The CDR3 DNA follows: TGTGCCAGCAGCCCACCCCTCCCCCGGCTAGCGGGAGTCAGGAACGAGCAGTACTTC. This sequence encodes CASSPPLPRLAGVRNEQYF. V gene TRBV4-2 combines with J gene TRBJ2-7; 10 nucleotides agree with TRBD2. J lost 5 bases, V lost 4 bases, and 20 bases had no gene match. Germline assignment: CDR1 LGHNA and CDR2 YNFKEQ. This CDR3 is 19 amino acids long.

This chain joins TRBV7-6 and TRBJ2-7; the D gene is possibly TRBD2 (5 bases). CDR3 length: 15 amino acids. Trimming cost V 1 base and J 1 base, with 11 bases left between them. In germline, CDR1 is SGHVS, CDR2 FNYEAQ. CDR3 DNA sequence: TGTGCCAGCAGCTTAGGGACGGAGGTATCCTACGAGCAGTACTTC. Its translation: CASSLGTEVSYEQYF.

The V gene is TRBV5-1, the J gene TRBJ2-1; TRBD2 matches 10 bases. CDR1 is SGHRS and CDR2 is YFSETQ in the germline V gene. The CDR3 runs to 18 residues. The trim removed 3 bases at V and 6 bases at J, leaving 15 bases unmatched. The CDR3 spells CASSSDHLSGGAGNEQFF. The CDR3 coding sequence is TGCGCCAGCAGCTCTGACCACCTCAGCGGGGGGGCGGGCAATGAGCAGTTCTTC.

The chain employs TRBV13 and TRBJ1-6; D is possibly TRBD1 (5 bases). The germline V gene encodes CDR1 PRHDT and CDR2 FYEKMQ (reference sequence). There are 17 residues in the CDR3. V dropped 3 bases and J dropped 0 bases, with 12 bases sitting between them. In nucleotides, the CDR3 is TGTGCCAGCAGCTTGGGGGACGGGGGCTCCTATAATTCACCCCTCCACTTT. Its translation: CASSLGDGGSYNSPLHF.

The chain joins TRBV27 to TRBJ1-2; TRBD1 aligns across 8 bases. Trimming removed 1 base from V and 5 bases from J; junction bases left unmatched: 6. The CDR3 sequence is 15 residues long. Looked up from germline, CDR1 is MNHEY and CDR2 is SMNVEV (reference sequence). This CDR3 is CASSLYQGAGYGYTF. The CDR3 region has the DNA TGTGCCAGCAGTTTATATCAGGGGGCCGGGTATGGCTACACCTTC.

V usage is TRBV10-3 and J usage is TRBJ1-2; the D is unclear. Germline V gene sequence: CDR1 ENHRY, CDR2 SYGVKD. V was pared by 6 bases and J by 4 bases, with 15 bases between. There are 14 residues in the CDR3. The CDR3 reads CAISQSGFPYGYTF. In DNA form, the CDR3 reads TGTGCCATCAGCCAATCGGGGTTCCCCTATGGCTACACCTTC.

This chain joins TRBV11-2 and TRBJ1-3, with 7 positions matching TRBD1. The CDR3 spans 17 residues. Trimming took 5 bases from V and 0 from J; bases not matched to a gene: 10. Germline assignment: CDR1 SGHAT and CDR2 FQNNGV. CDR3 protein: CASSPKTGWNSGNTIYF. CDR3 sequence (DNA): TGTGCCAGCAGCCCGAAGACAGGGTGGAACTCTGGAAACACCATATATTTT.

CDR3 in amino acids: CASSFDRAGYEQYF. CDR3 nucleotide sequence: TGTGCCAGCAGCTTCGACAGGGCAGGCTACGAGCAGTACTTC. The chain recombines TRBV7-9 with TRBJ2-7, with 7 bases aligning to TRBD1. The CDR3 runs 14 residues. The germline V gene has CDR1 SEHNR and CDR2 FQNEAQ (reference sequence). V shed 3 bases and J 3 bases; nucleotides not matched to a gene: 5.

The chain has TRBV27 and TRBJ2-7; 11 bases fit TRBD2. This CDR3 is built from 13 residues. Germline V lookup: CDR1 MNHEY, CDR2 SMNVEV (reference sequence). Trimming took 6 bases from V and 10 from J; bases not matched to a gene: 8. The CDR3 nucleotides are TGTGCCAGCAGACGACTAGCGGGATGTAGACAGTACTTC. This translates into CASRRLAGCRQYF.

The chain recombines TRBV29-1 with TRBJ1-1; D is perhaps TRBD1 (6 bases). V was trimmed by 6 bases and J by 2 bases, leaving 10 bases between them. Germline CDR1 and CDR2: SQVTM and ANQGSEA. This CDR3 has 12 residues. The CDR3 sequence: CSVVGANTEAFF. The CDR3 region has the DNA TGCAGCGTGGTGGGGGCTAACACTGAAGCTTTCTTT.

J is TRBJ2-7 and V is TRBV7-8; the D gene is possibly TRBD2 (6 bases). This CDR3 has 14 amino acids. V lost 3 bases and J 2 bases, leaving 11 bases between the germline ends. From germline, CDR1 is SGHVS and CDR2 FQNEAQ. The CDR3 reads CASSFLEGTYEQYF. In nucleotides, the CDR3 is TGTGCCAGCAGCTTTTTGGAGGGTACCTACGAGCAGTACTTC.

The chain couples TRBV6-5 to TRBJ1-3; 9 bases map to TRBD1. Germline-derived CDR1 and CDR2 are MNHEY and SVGAGI. V trimming: 5 bases; J trimming: 1 base; junction bases outside the gene matches: 3. The CDR3 covers 15 residues. CDR3 amino acids: CASSTDRGSGNTIYF. The CDR3 nucleotides are TGTGCCAGCAGTACCGACAGGGGGTCTGGAAACACCATATATTTT.

The chain carries TRBV6-5 and TRBJ2-3; TRBD2 matches at 7 bases. V trimming: 2 bases; J trimming: 5 bases; junction bases outside the gene matches: 10. Germline values: CDR1 MNHEY, CDR2 SVGAGI. The CDR3 consists of 16 residues. CDR3 DNA sequence: TGTGCCAGCAGTTACGTTGTCCAGCGGGAAGGAGATACGCAGTATTTT. This codes for CASSYVVQREGDTQYF.

The chain uses TRBV6-5 and TRBJ2-7; tentatively, D is TRBD2 (7 bases). V dropped 6 bases and J dropped 5 bases, with 20 bases sitting between them. CDR3 length equals 15 residues. CDR1 is MNHEY and CDR2 is SVGAGI in the germline V gene. CDR3 in amino acids: CASRQGGGYWHEQYF. DNA of the CDR3: TGTGCCAGCAGACAAGGGGGGGGGTACTGGCACGAGCAGTACTTC.

CDR3 protein: CASSWDREVNTIYF. The CDR3 DNA reads as TGTGCCAGCAGCTGGGACAGGGAAGTGAACACCATATATTTT. The chain uses TRBV28 and TRBJ1-3, with 9 bases matching TRBD1. V dropped 6 bases and J dropped 7; count of bases not matched to a gene: 7. Germline CDR1 and CDR2: MDHEN and SYDVKM. The CDR3 has 14 amino acids.

The chain has TRBV2 and TRBJ2-1; 13 bases are shared with TRBD2. J lost 4 bases, V lost 6 bases, and 9 bases had no gene match. The length of the CDR3 is 17 residues. Germline V lookup: CDR1 SNHLY, CDR2 FYNNEI. The CDR3 is CASRLAGGPRVYNEQFF. DNA of the CDR3: TGTGCCAGCAGACTAGCGGGAGGGCCTCGCGTTTACAATGAGCAGTTCTTC.

The V and J genes are TRBV25-1 and TRBJ2-4; D perhaps matches TRBD2 (7 bases). This CDR3 is built from 14 residues. The germline gives CDR1 MGHDK, CDR2 SYGVNS. The V end lost 6 bases, the J end lost 3 bases, and 12 bases lay between the germline ends. This CDR3 reads CASRGGGVKNIQYF. CDR3 sequence (DNA): TGTGCCAGCAGAGGGGGGGGAGTCAAAAACATTCAGTACTTC.

The rearrangement joins TRBV27 to TRBJ2-7; 8 nucleotides line up with TRBD2. Trimming removed 4 bases from V and 4 bases from J; junction bases left unmatched: 9. The CDR3 totals 15 residues. CDR1 MNHEY and CDR2 SMNVEV come from the germline V gene (reference sequence). The CDR3: CASSYSSGGRYEQYF. The CDR3 DNA is TGTGCCAGCAGTTACAGCTCGGGAGGGAGATACGAGCAGTACTTC.

The V call is TRBV18, the J call TRBJ2-3; 12 bases fit TRBD2. The length of the CDR3 is 18 residues. V shed 3 bases and J 2 bases; nucleotides not matched to a gene: 9. Germline values: CDR1 KGHSH, CDR2 LQKENI. The CDR3 protein is CASSPTTGTSGYTDTQYF. The DNA for the CDR3 is TGTGCCAGCTCACCTACAACCGGGACTAGCGGGTACACAGATACGCAGTATTTT.

This chain links TRBV6-1 with TRBJ2-7; weak D call: TRBD1 (5 bases). CDR1 MNHNS and CDR2 SASEGT come from the germline V gene. The V gene lost 1 base and the J gene lost 5 bases, with 18 bases spanning the gap. The CDR3 is 16 amino acids. CDR3 nucleotide sequence: TGTGCCAGCAGTGAAGTGGGGTGGGGCATCAACCACGAGCAGTACTTC. It specifies CASSEVGWGINHEQYF.

The chain employs TRBV7-8 and TRBJ1-2, with D uncertain. Trimming removed 1 base at V and 0 bases at J, with 9 bases between. The CDR3 consists of 15 residues. The germline gives CDR1 SGHVS, CDR2 FQNEAQ. The CDR3 coding sequence is TGTGCCAGCAGCTTAGAGTGGGAGACTAACTATGGCTACACCTTC. Amino acids: CASSLEWETNYGYTF.